Presented here are 12 T cell receptor beta chains from one specimen sequenced in a study of blood T cell repertoires in COVID-19. Method: immunoSEQ multiplex PCR; TCRdb's copy keeps in-frame clones and lacks some. Here the sample spans around 150,000 clones, approximately 90% being singletons. The specimen was peripheral blood. Source of these receptors: a man aged 18 to 29 with acute or convalescent COVID-19.

The V gene is TRBV15, the J gene TRBJ2-7, with 10 bases that match TRBD2. The CDR3 has 17 residues. The germline V gene encodes CDR1 LNHNV and CDR2 YYDKDF (reference sequence). Unmatched junction bases numbered 8, after V lost 0 bases and J lost 3 bases. CDR3 residues: CATSRDLLAGDIYEQYF. The CDR3 DNA reads as TGTGCCACCAGCAGAGATTTGCTAGCGGGGGATATCTACGAGCAGTACTTC.

This chain uses TRBV2 with TRBJ2-7, with 7 bases identical to TRBD1. The junction had 5 bases not matched to a gene; V was cut back by 7 bases and J by 2 bases. Germline assignment: CDR1 SNHLY and CDR2 FYNNEI. The CDR3 spans 13 residues. The CDR3 DNA reads TGTGCCAGCAAGCGGCAGGGGGCCTACGAGCAGTACTTC. Amino acid sequence: CASKRQGAYEQYF.

The chain employs TRBV2 and TRBJ1-1; D is unresolved. The CDR3 runs to 14 residues. V was shortened by 2 bases and J by 0 bases, with 7 bases between the two germline ends. Germline values: CDR1 SNHLY, CDR2 FYNNEI. The CDR3 here is CASSEPGLNTEAFF. As DNA, the CDR3 is TGTGCCAGCAGTGAACCCGGGTTGAACACTGAAGCTTTCTTT.

The genes are TRBV6-1 and TRBJ1-3; no clear D. The germline V gene encodes CDR1 MNHNS and CDR2 SASEGT. V was pared by 1 base and J by 3 bases, with 4 bases between. This CDR3 contains 13 residues. The CDR3 region is CASSEGVGNTIYF. CDR3 nucleotides: TGTGCCAGCAGTGAAGGAGTTGGAAACACCATATATTTT.

This chain links TRBV18 with TRBJ2-1; possibly TRBD1 for D (5 bases). CDR1 is KGHSH and CDR2 is LQKENI in the germline V gene. This CDR3 is built from 13 residues. Trimming removed 2 bases at V and 6 bases at J, with 8 bases between. CDR3 sequence (DNA): TGTGCCAGCTCACCAGGGGCGAGCAATGAGCAGTTCTTC. Translation: CASSPGASNEQFF. Filled out from reference TRBV18 and TRBJ2-1, the complete variable domain reads NAGVMQNPRHLVRRRGQEARLRCSPMKGHSHVYWYRQLPEEGLKFMVYLQKENIIDESGMPKERFSAEFPKEGPSILRIQQVVRGDSAAYFCASSPGASNEQFFGPGTRLTVL.

The CDR3 nucleotides are TGTGCCAGCAGCCCCTCGGGGGGACAAACCGGGGAGCTGTTTTTT. This gives the protein CASSPSGGQTGELFF. The chain is built from TRBV7-7 and TRBJ2-2; D might be TRBD2 (7 bases). V lost 5 bases to trimming and J lost 5 bases, with 15 bases between them. Germline CDR1 SSHAT, CDR2 FNYEAQ (reference sequence). This CDR3 region has 15 residues.

The chain employs TRBV18 and TRBJ1-1; 9 bases map to TRBD1. V gave up 2 bases and J gave up 5 bases; unmatched junction bases: 9. This CDR3 is 16 amino acids long. CDR1 is KGHSH and CDR2 is LQKENI in the germline V gene. The CDR3 DNA reads TGTGCCAGCTCACCAGGTATAAAACAGGGGGCGACTGAAGCTTTCTTT. This sequence encodes CASSPGIKQGATEAFF. Filled out from reference TRBV18 and TRBJ1-1, the complete variable domain reads NAGVMQNPRHLVRRRGQEARLRCSPMKGHSHVYWYRQLPEEGLKFMVYLQKENIIDESGMPKERFSAEFPKEGPSILRIQQVVRGDSAAYFCASSPGIKQGATEAFFGQGTRLTVV.

This clone was seen only once. This sequence joins TRBV5-1 and TRBJ2-7; D ambiguous. The germline V and J ends were trimmed by 0 bases and 3 bases, with 13 bases remaining between them. The CDR3 length is 15 residues. Germline CDR1 reads SGHRS; CDR2 reads YFSETQ. In DNA form, the CDR3 reads TGCGCCAGCAGCTTGGAGGTTGACGCAGGCTACGAGCAGTACTTC. It encodes CASSLEVDAGYEQYF.

This chain links TRBV18 with TRBJ1-1; 8 bases are a match to TRBD1. Germline V gene lookup returns CDR1 KGHSH and CDR2 LQKENI. This CDR3 comprises 17 residues. The V segment lost 3 bases and the J segment 5 bases; nucleotides outside the gene matches: 14. The CDR3 DNA sequence: TGTGCCAGCTCACCGCGGTCCGCAGGGGGCTGGGGGACTGAAGCTTTCTTT. Translation: CASSPRSAGGWGTEAFF.

The chain has TRBV21-1 and TRBJ2-1; TRBD2 is the table's D call and was not checked against the DNA. TRBV21-1 is a documented pseudogene. The CDR3 length is 11 residues. The CDR3 DNA sequence: TGTGCCAGCAGGCCCCGCGTGTTTGAGTTCTTC. This translates into CASRPRVFEFF.

This clone has a handful of counts. The chain joins TRBV5-1 to TRBJ2-5; maybe TRBD1 (5 bases). Germline V lookup: CDR1 SGHRS, CDR2 YFSETQ. Trimming left V 0 bases short and J 5 bases short, with 14 bases between. The CDR3 is made up of 15 amino acids. The CDR3, as DNA: TGCGCCAGCAGCTTGGGGCTTCAGGGTTGGGAGACCCAGTACTTC. Amino acids: CASSLGLQGWETQYF.

The rearrangement links TRBV11-2 to TRBJ2-1, with D possibly TRBD2 on 6 matching bases. V was shortened by 6 bases and J by 4 bases, with 25 bases between the two germline ends. The CDR3 sequence is 18 residues long. Germline assignment: CDR1 SGHAT and CDR2 FQNNGV. CDR3 sequence (DNA): TGTGCCAGCAGTAGGAGGGTCGGGGAAGCCTCGGGTTACAATGAGCAGTTCTTC. It translates to CASSRRVGEASGYNEQFF.